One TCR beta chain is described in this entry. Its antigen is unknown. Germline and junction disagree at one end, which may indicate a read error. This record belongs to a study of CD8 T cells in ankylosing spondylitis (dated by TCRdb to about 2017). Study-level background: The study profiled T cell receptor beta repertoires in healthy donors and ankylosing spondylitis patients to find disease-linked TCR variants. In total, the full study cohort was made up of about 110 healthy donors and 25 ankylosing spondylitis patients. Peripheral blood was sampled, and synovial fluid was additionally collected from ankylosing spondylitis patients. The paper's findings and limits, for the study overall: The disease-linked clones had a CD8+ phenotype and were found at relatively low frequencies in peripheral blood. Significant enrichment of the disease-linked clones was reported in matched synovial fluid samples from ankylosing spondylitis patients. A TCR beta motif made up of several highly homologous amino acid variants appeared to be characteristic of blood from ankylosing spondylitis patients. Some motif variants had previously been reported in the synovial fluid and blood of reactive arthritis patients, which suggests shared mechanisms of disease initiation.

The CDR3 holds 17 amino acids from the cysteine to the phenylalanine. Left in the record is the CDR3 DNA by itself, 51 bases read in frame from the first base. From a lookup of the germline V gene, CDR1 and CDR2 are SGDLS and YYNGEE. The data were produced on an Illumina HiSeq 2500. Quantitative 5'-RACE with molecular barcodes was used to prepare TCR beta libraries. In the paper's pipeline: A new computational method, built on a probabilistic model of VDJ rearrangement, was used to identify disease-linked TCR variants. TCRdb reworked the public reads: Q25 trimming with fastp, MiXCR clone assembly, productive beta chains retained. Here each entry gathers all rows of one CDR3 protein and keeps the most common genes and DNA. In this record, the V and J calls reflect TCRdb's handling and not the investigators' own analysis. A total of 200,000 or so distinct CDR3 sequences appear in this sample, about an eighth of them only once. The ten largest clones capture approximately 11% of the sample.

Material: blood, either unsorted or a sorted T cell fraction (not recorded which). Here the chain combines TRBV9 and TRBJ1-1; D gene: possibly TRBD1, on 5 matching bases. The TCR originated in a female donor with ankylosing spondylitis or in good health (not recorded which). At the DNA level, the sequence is TGTGCCAGCAGCGCCCGGGTCCGGGGCCAGGGTTTCACTGAAACTTTCTTT. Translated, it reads CASSARVRGQGFTETFF.